This T cell receptor (beta chain) was sequenced in a study of T cells after yellow fever vaccination. At the level of the study: Preparation of fractions with low cell numbers was performed using SMART-Seq v4 Ultra Low Input. Study-wide points: Weaker overall, the secondary response nonetheless peaked faster (day 5 versus 15). Clonotypes found in both CD4 and CD8 compartments made up a small share.

Template switching with 5'RACE generated the TCR cDNA and added a universal primer site and UMIs. MiXCR was run by TCRdb on the 5' RACE reads, yielding one entry per CDR3 protein. The sample comprises about 130,000 distinct CDR3 sequences, almost 9% of which are singletons, and 40% rests with the top ten. CDR3 length equals 15 residues. Between the trimmed V and J ends, which lost 0 bases and 1 base, there was a span of 9 bases. Per germline, CDR1 MNHNY and CDR2 SVGAGI (reference sequence). This clonotype turned up a few times. Its specificity is unknown. The source material was CD8+ T cells sorted from PBMCs, sampled on the day of the yellow fever booster vaccination. This receptor was identified in a young man who received the YFV17D yellow fever vaccine. The chain employs TRBV6-6 and TRBJ1-1; D unresolved. CDR3 region: CASSYSLDGNTEAFF. The DNA for the CDR3 is TGTGCCAGCAGTTACTCGTTGGACGGGAACACTGAAGCTTTCTTT.